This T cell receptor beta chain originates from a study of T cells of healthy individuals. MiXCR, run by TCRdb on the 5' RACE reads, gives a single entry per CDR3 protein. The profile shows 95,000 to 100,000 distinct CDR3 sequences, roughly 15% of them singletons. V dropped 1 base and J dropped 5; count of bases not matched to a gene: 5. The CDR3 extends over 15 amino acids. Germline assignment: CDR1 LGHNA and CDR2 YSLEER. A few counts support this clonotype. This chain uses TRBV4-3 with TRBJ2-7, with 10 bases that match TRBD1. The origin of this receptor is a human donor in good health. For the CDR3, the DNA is TGCGCCAGCAGCCAAGTGGACAGGGGGGTAGACGAGCAGTACTTC. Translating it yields CASSQVDRGVDEQYF.